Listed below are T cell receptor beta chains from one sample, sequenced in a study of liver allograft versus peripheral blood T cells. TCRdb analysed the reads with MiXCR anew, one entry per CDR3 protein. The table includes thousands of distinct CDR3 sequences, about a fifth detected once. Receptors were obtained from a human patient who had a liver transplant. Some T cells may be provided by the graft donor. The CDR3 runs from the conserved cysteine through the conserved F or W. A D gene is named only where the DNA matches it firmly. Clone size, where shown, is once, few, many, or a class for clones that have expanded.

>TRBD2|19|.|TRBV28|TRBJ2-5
TGTGCCAGCAGTTTATCGACGTGGACTAGCGGGAGGGCGGAGGAGACCCAGTACTTC
CASSLSTWTSGRAEETQYF
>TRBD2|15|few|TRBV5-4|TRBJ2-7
TGTGCCAGCAGCCGGCAACTAGCGGGAGGCTCCGAGCAGTACTTC
CASSRQLAGGSEQYF
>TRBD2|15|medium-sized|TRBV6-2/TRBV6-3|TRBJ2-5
TGTGCCAGCAGTTCAAGAGCGGGAAACCAAGAGACCCAGTACTTC
CASSSRAGNQETQYF
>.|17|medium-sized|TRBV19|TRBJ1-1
TGTGCCAGTAGTCTCCCTATGGACGGGGGCATGAACACTGAAGCTTTCTTT
CASSLPMDGGMNTEAFF
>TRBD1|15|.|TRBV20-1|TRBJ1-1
TGCAGTGCTGATAAGGAGACAGGGTCAAACACTGAAGCTTTCTTT
CSADKETGSNTEAFF
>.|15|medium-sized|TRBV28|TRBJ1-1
TGTGCCAGCAGTATTCCGACGGGGGCTGGCACTGAAGCTTTCTTT
CASSIPTGAGTEAFF
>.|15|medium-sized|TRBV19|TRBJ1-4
TGTGCCAGTAATCCGGGACGGCGAACTAATGAAAAACTGTTTTTT
CASNPGRRTNEKLFF
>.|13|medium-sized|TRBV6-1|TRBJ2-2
TGTGCCAGCAGTCCTAGGCGGGACGGGGAGCTGTTTTTT
CASSPRRDGELFF
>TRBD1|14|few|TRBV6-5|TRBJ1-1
TGTGCCAGCAGAAGAGGACAGGGGAGGACTGAAGCTTTCTTT
CASRRGQGRTEAFF
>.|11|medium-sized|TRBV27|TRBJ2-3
TGTGCCAGCAGCCGAGGAGATACGCAGTATTTT
CASSRGDTQYF
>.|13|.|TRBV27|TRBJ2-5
TGTGCCAGCAGTCCGACAGGCCAAGAGACCCAGTACTTC
CASSPTGQETQYF
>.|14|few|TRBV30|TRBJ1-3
TGTGCCTGGAGCGGGACATTCGGATTAAACACCATATATTTT
CAWSGTFGLNTIYF
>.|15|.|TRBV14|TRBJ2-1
TGTGCCAGCAGCCACCGTAGGGACTTCCCCAATGAGCAGTTCTTC
CASSHRRDFPNEQFF
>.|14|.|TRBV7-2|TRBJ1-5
TGTGCCAGCAGCTTGGAGGGGGGGCCTCCGCCCCAGCATTTT
CASSLEGGPPPQHF
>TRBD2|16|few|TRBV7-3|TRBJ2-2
TGTGCCAGCAGCTTAAACGGGGGGTTAAACACCGGGGAGCTGTTTTTT
CASSLNGGLNTGELFF
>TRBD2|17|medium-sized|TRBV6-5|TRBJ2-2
TGTGCCAGCAGTTACTCTGCGGGAGGGCCGTCCACCGGGGAGCTGTTTTTT
CASSYSAGGPSTGELFF
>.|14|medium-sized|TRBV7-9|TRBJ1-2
TGTGCCAGCAGCTTAGGTCAGGCCCTCTATGGCTACACCTTC
CASSLGQALYGYTF
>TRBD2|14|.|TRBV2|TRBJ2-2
TGTGCCACCAGGAGACTAGCGGGAGCCGGGGAGCTGTTTTTT
CATRRLAGAGELFF
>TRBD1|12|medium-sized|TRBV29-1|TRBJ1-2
TGCAGTGGAGGACAGGACTACTATGGCTACACCTTC
CSGGQDYYGYTF
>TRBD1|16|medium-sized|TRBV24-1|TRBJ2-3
TGTGCCACCAGTGACGCCGGGACAGGGGGTCAAGATACGCAGTATTTT
CATSDAGTGGQDTQYF
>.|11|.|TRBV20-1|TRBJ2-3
TGCAGTGCTAGAGGGCAAGATACGCAGTATTTT
CSARGQDTQYF
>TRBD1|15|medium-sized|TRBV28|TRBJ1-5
TGTGCCAGCAGTTTATGGGGGACAGGGGTGCAGCCCCAGCATTTT
CASSLWGTGVQPQHF
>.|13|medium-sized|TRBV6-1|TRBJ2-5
TGTGCCAGCAGGCCTATTGGGCTGGAGACCCAGTACTTC
CASRPIGLETQYF
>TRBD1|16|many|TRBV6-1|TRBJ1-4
TGTGCCAGCAGTGTCAAAACAGGGGGCTTTGATGAAAAACTGTTTTTT
CASSVKTGGFDEKLFF
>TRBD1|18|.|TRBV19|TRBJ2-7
TGTGCCAGTAGTATTAGCCCGACGGGGACAGGAGCCTCCTACGAGCAGTACTTC
CASSISPTGTGASYEQYF
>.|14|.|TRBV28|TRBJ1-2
TGTGCCAGCAGGATAGGGGGGATAAACTATGGCTACACCTTC
CASRIGGINYGYTF
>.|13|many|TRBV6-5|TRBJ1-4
TGTGCCAGCAGTCACCGGGCTAATGAAAAACTGTTTTTT
CASSHRANEKLFF
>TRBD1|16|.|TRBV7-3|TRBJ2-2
TGTGCCAGCAGCCAGAGCTGGGACAGGGACACCGGGGAGCTGTTTTTT
CASSQSWDRDTGELFF
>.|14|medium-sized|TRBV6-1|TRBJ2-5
TGTGCCAGCAGTGATTGGGTAATCCAAGAGACCCAGTACTTC
CASSDWVIQETQYF
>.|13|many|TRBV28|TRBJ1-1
TGTGCCAGCCGGAAAGGGGGGAACACTGAAGCTTTCTTT
CASRKGGNTEAFF
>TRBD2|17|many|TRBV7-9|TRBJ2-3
TGTGCCAGCAGCTTAAACGGGGGGGCGTTGGAGACAGATACGCAGTATTTT
CASSLNGGALETDTQYF
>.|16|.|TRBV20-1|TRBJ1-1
TGCAGTGCTAGAGATCGGGGTTTTTCGAGGAGCACTGAAGCTTTCTTT
CSARDRGFSRSTEAFF
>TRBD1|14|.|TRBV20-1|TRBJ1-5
TGCAGTGCTAGAGAAGGGGGCGGCAATCAGCCCCAGCATTTT
CSAREGGGNQPQHF
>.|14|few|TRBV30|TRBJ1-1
TGTGCCTGGAGTGTAAAGGGCCGGGGATCTGAAGCTTTCTTT
CAWSVKGRGSEAFF
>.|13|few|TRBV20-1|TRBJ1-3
TGCAGTTCCCAACAGCACTCTGGAAACACCATATATTTT
CSSQQHSGNTIYF
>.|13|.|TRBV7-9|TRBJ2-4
TGTGCCAGCAGTTGGACACAGGAAAACATTCAGTACTTC
CASSWTQENIQYF
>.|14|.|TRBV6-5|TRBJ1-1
TGTGCCAGCAGTACAGCGGGCAGGGTAGTTGAAGCTTTCTTT
CASSTAGRVVEAFF
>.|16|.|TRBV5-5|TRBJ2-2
TGTGCCAGCAGCTGGACCGGGGCCCCCAGGGCCGGGGAGCTGTTTTTT
CASSWTGAPRAGELFF
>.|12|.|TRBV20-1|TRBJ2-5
TGCAGTGCTAGAGATGAGGGTGAGACCCAGTACTTC
CSARDEGETQYF
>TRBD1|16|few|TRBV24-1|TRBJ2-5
TGTGCCACCAGTGACCCTACCGGGACAGGGGAAGAGACCCAGTACTTC
CATSDPTGTGEETQYF